This T cell receptor (beta chain) was sequenced during a study of beta chain features in type 1 diabetes. Study-level points and caveats: For Type 1 diabetes patients, all four CD4+ subsets carried TCRB CDR3s that were moderately but significantly shorter.

Every isolated RNA sample was fully reverse transcribed, so sequencing captured expressed TCRB transcripts. The assay was immunoSEQ multiplex PCR, and TCRdb's table has in-frame clones only and misses some. The sample includes a few hundred thousand clones, over 20% of them seen just once. Germline assignment: CDR1 MNHEY and CDR2 SMNVEV (reference sequence). The CDR3 totals 14 residues. The V gene lost 3 bases and the J gene lost 2 bases, with 5 bases spanning the gap. Comments on this clone: Its specificity is unknown.

A single heparinised blood sample, averaging around 120 mL, was obtained per donor. The chain is built from TRBV27 and TRBJ2-6; no definite D call. This receptor was obtained from a woman aged 40 to 49 with type 1 diabetes. Sequencing was carried out using naive CD4+ T cells from blood. In nucleotides, the CDR3 is TGTGCCAGCAGTTTCTCTCCTGGGGCCAACGTCCTGACTTTC. It codes for CASSFSPGANVLTF.